The clone carrying this TCR beta chain was detected ten times or more. Its matching antigen is unknown. TCRdb re-called the 5' RACE reads with MiXCR, one entry per CDR3 protein. The sample yields 25,000 or so distinct CDR3 sequences, about 7.4% seen once. V shed 0 bases and J shed 0 bases, with 7 bases lying between them. Germline values: CDR1 SGHTA, CDR2 FQGNSA. CDR3 length: 15 amino acids. These data belong to a study of T-cell memory formation after mild COVID-19. Overall study results and limits: Proof of SARS-CoV-2 specificity was absent for the second-wave clones that crested on day 37. CD4+ bias marked clones expanding day 15 to 37, unlike balanced contracting clones.

The specimen sequenced was PBMCs or a T cell subset sorted from them (not recorded which). The receptor was isolated from an adult woman who had mild COVID-19 (a few samples of this study predate the infection). Cell type and time point are not known. The V call is TRBV7-2, the J call TRBJ2-3, with D possibly being TRBD2 (6 bases). CDR3 sequence: CASSLASGSTDTQYF. As DNA, the CDR3 is TGTGCCAGCAGCTTAGCTAGCGGTAGCACAGATACGCAGTATTTT.